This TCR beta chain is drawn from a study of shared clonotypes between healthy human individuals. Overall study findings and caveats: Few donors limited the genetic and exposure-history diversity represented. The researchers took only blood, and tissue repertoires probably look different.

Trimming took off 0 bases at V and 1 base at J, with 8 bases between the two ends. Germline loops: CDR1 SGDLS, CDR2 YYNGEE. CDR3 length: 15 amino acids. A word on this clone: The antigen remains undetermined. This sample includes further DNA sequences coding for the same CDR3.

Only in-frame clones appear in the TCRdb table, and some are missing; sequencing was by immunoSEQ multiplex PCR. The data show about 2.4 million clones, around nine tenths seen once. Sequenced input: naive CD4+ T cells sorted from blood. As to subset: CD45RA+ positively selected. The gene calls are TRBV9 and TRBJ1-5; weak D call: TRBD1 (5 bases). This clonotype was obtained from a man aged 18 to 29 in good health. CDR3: CASSVEGLSNQPQHF. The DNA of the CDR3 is TGTGCCAGCAGCGTAGAGGGGTTGAGCAATCAGCCCCAGCATTTT. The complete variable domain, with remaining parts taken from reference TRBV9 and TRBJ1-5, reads DSGVTQTPKHLITATGQRVTLRCSPRSGDLSVYWYQQSLDQGLQFLIQYYNGEERAKGNILERFSAQQFPDLHSELNLSSLELGDSALYFCASSVEGLSNQPQHFGDGTRLSIL.